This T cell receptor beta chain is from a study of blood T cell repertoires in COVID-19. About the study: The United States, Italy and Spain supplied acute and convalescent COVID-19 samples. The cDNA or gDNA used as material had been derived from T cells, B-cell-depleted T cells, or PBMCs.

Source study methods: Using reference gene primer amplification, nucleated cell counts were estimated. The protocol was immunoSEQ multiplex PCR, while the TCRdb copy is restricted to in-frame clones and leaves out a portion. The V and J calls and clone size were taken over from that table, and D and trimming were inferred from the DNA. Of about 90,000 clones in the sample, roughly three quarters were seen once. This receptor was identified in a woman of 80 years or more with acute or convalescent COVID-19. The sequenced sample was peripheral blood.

CDR3 region: CASSPPGLAGAETQYF. Written as DNA, the CDR3 is TGTGCCAGCTCACCACCGGGACTAGCGGGAGCAGAGACCCAGTACTTC. The chain has TRBV18 and TRBJ2-5; TRBD2 agrees at 14 bases. This CDR3 has 16 residues. J was trimmed by 4 bases and V by 0 bases; bases with no gene match: 1. The germline gives CDR1 KGHSH, CDR2 LQKENI. The whole variable domain, remainder taken from reference TRBV18 and TRBJ2-5, is NAGVMQNPRHLVRRRGQEARLRCSPMKGHSHVYWYRQLPEEGLKFMVYLQKENIIDESGMPKERFSAEFPKEGPSILRIQQVVRGDSAAYFCASSPPGLAGAETQYFGPGTRLLVL.